The subject of this entry is one T cell receptor beta chain. The target antigen is unknown. This sample is drawn from a study of T cell responses to AZD1222 COVID-19 vaccine. Regarding the study as a whole: The study reported that nearly half of spike-specific TCRs target unmutated variant regions. The CD4 TCRs associated with vaccination extended across spike and predominated at 160-218 and 743-854. The number of AZD1222 recipients seropositive at baseline was only five or six.

The repertoire was sequenced with immunoSEQ multiplex PCR; TCRdb's copy has only in-frame clones and lacks some. The table records roughly 180,000 clones, roughly 91% of them present only once. This CDR3 is built from 17 residues. Germline-derived CDR1 and CDR2 are SGHNT and YYREEE (reference sequence). J lost 7 bases, V lost 1 base, and 7 bases had no gene match. The chain has TRBV5-4 and TRBJ2-2, with TRBD2 matching 13 bases. This sequence originates from an adult who received the MenACWY meningococcal vaccine as a control. Sequences were derived from peripheral blood, sampled 28 days after the second dose of the MenACWY control vaccine. The CDR3 here is CASSLKLAGGPDGELFF. CDR3 nucleotide sequence: TGTGCCAGCAGCTTGAAACTAGCGGGGGGGCCCGACGGGGAGCTGTTTTTT.